This T cell receptor (beta chain) was identified in a study of T cell repertoires in cytomegalovirus infection. Across the study: Public signatures in TCR beta pointed to CMV infection and matching HLA type.

This clonotype was seen more than once but under ten times. What it binds is unknown. TCRdb itself ran the reads through MiXCR, one entry per CDR3 protein. The sample has under 600,000 distinct CDR3 sequences; about 15% are singletons. Germline assignment: CDR1 SEHNR and CDR2 FQNEAQ (reference sequence). V shed 5 bases and J shed 7 bases, with 8 bases lying between them. The CDR3 runs to 11 residues. Whole-study findings and limits: Using cumulative public TCR beta family frequency, the authors identified those who carried CMV together with the relevant HLA. HLA-C-restricted CMV-specific TCR beta clonotypes were dominant in the ex vivo response.

This clonotype originated in a human donor in good health (CMV status not recorded). Some clones in this sample may be carry-over from other donors' samples. The material sequenced was CD8+ T cells from PBMCs. The rearrangement links TRBV7-9 to TRBJ1-1; no clear D gene. In DNA form, the CDR3 reads TGTGCCAGCAGCCGGGCCGATGAAGCTTTCTTT. Its protein product is CASSRADEAFF.